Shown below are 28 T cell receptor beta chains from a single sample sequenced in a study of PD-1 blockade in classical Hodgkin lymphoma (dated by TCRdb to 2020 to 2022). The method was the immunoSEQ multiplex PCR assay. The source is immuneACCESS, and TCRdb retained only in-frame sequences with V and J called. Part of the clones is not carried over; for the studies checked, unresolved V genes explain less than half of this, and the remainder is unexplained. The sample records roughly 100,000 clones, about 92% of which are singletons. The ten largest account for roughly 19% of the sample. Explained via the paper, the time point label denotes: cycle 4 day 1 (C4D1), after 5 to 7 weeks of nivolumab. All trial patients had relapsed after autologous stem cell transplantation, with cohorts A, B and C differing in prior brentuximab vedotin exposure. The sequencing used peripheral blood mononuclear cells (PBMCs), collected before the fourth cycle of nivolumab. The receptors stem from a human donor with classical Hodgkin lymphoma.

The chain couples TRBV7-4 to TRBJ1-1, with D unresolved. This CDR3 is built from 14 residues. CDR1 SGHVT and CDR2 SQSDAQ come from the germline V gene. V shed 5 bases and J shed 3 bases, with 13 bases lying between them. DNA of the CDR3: TGTGCCAGCAGCCCATTCAGCGGTTACACTGAAGCTTTCTTT. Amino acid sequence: CASSPFSGYTEAFF.

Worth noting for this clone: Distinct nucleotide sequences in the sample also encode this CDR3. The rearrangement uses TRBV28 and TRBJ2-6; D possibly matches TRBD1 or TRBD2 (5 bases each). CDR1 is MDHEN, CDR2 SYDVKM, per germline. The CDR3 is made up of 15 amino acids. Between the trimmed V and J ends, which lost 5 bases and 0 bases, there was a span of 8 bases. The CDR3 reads CASSLRGSGANVLTF. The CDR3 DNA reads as TGTGCCAGCAGTCTGAGGGGCTCTGGGGCCAACGTCCTGACTTTC.

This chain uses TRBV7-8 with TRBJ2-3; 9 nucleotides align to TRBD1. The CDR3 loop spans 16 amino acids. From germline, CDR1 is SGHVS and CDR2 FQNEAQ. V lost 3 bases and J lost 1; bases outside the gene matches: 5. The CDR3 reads CASSFVQGARTDTQYF. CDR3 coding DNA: TGTGCCAGCAGCTTCGTACAGGGGGCGCGCACAGATACGCAGTATTTT.

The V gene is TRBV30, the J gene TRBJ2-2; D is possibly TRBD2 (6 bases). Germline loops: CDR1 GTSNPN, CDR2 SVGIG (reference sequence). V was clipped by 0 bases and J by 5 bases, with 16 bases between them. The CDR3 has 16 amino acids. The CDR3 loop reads CAWSVLGGTRTGELFF. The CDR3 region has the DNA TGTGCCTGGAGTGTTCTGGGCGGGACGAGGACCGGGGAGCTGTTTTTT.

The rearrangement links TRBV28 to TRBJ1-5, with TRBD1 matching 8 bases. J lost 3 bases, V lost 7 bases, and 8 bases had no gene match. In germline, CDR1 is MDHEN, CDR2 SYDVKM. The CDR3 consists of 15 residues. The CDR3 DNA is TGTGCCAGCACTCATGCGGACAGGGACAATCAGCCCCAGCATTTT. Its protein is CASTHADRDNQPQHF.

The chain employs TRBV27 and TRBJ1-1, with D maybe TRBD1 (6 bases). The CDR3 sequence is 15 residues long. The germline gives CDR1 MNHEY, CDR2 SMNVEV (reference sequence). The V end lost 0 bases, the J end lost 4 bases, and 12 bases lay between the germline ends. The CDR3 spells CASSLSPGVGTEAFF. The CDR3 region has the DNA TGTGCCAGCAGTTTATCCCCAGGGGTGGGCACTGAAGCTTTCTTT.

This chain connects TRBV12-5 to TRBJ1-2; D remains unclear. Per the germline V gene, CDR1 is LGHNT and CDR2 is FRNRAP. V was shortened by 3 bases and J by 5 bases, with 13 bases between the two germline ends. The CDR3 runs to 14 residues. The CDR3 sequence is CASGLSGSGYGYTF. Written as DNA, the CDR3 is TGTGCTAGTGGTTTATCGGGTAGTGGATATGGCTACACCTTC.

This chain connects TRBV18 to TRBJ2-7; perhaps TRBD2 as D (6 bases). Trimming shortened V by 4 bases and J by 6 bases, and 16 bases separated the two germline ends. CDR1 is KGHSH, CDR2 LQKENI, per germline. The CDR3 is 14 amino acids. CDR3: CASSLSVGGSEQYF. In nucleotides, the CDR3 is TGTGCCAGCTCACTCTCGGTGGGGGGAAGCGAGCAGTACTTC.

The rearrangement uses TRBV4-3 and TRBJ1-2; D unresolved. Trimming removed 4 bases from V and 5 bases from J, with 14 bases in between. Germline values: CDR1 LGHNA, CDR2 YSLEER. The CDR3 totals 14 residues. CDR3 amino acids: CASSRSHIGYGYTF. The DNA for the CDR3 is TGCGCCAGCAGCCGTAGCCACATAGGGTATGGCTACACCTTC.

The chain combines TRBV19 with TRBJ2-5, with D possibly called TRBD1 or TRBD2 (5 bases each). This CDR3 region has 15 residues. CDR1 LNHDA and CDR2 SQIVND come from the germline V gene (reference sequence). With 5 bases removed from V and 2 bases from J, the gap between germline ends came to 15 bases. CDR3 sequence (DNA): TGTGCCAGTAGTCACCTACCGGGACCGCAAGAGACCCAGTACTTC. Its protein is CASSHLPGPQETQYF.

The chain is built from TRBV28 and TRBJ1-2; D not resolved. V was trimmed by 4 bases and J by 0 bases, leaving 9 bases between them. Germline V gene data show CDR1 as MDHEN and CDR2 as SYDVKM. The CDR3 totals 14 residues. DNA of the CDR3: TGTGCCAGCAGTTATGGAAGGGCTAACTATGGCTACACCTTC. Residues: CASSYGRANYGYTF.

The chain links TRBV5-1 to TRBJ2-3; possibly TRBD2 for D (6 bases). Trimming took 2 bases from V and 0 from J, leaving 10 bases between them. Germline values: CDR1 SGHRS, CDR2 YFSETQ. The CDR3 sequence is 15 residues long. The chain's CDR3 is CASSFLALSTDTQYF. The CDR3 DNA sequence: TGCGCCAGCAGCTTTCTAGCGTTAAGCACAGATACGCAGTATTTT.

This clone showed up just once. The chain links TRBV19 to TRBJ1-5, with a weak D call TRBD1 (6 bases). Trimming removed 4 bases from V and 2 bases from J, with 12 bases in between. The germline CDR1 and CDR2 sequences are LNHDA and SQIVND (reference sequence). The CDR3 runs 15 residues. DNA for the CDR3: TGTGCCAGTAGTACGGGTGGGGGGCGCAATCAGCCCCAGCATTTT. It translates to CASSTGGGRNQPQHF.

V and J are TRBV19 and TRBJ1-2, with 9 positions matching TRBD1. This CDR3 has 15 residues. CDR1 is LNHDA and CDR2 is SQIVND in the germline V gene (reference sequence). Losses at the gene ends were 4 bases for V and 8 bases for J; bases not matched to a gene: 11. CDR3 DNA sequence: TGTGCCAGTAGTACTCGTTCCGGGACAGGGCAAGGCTACACCTTC. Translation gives CASSTRSGTGQGYTF.

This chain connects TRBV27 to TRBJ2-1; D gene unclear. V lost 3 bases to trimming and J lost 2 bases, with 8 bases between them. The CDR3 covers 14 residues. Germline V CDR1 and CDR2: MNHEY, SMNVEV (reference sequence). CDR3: CASSFLDAYNEQFF. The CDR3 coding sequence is TGTGCCAGCAGTTTTCTGGACGCCTACAATGAGCAGTTCTTC.

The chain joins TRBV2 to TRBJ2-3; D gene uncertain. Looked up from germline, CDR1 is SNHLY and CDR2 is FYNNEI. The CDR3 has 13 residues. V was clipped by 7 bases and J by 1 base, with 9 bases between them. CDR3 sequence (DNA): TGTGCCAGCATTTTACCGGGCACAGATACGCAGTATTTT. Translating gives CASILPGTDTQYF.

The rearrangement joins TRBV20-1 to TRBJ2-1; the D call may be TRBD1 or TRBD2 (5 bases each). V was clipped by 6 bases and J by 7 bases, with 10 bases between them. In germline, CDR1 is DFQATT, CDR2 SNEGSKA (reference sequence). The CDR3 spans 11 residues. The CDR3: CSASGPNEQFF. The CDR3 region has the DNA TGCAGTGCCTCGGGGCCGAATGAGCAGTTCTTC.

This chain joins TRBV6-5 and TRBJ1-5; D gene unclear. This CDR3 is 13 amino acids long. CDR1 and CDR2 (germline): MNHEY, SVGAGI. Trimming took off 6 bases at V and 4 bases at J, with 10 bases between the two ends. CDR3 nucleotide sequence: TGTGCCAGCAGGGATGACCTAAATCAGCCCCAGCATTTT. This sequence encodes CASRDDLNQPQHF.

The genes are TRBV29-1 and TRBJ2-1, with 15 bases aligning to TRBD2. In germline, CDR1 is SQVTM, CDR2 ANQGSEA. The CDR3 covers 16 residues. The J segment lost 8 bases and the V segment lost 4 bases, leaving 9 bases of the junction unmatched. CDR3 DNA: TGCAGCGTTGTGGGGAGGACTAGCGGGAGGGACGATGAGCAGTTCTTC. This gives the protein CSVVGRTSGRDDEQFF.

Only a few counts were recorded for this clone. CDR3 in amino acids: CARGLANYGYTF. The CDR3 bases are TGTGCCAGAGGACTTGCTAACTATGGCTACACCTTC. The chain links TRBV30 to TRBJ1-2, with no clear D. Germline-derived CDR1 and CDR2 are GTSNPN and SVGIG (reference sequence). The CDR3 consists of 12 residues. The V and J ends lost 8 bases and 0 bases respectively, with 10 bases between them. The entire variable domain, with the rest obtained from reference TRBV30 and TRBJ1-2, is as follows: SQTIHQWPATLVQPVGSPLSLECTVEGTSNPNLYWYRQAAGRGLQLLFYSVGIGQISSEVPQNLSASRPQDRQFILSSKKLLLSDSGFYLCARGLANYGYTFGSGTRLTVV.

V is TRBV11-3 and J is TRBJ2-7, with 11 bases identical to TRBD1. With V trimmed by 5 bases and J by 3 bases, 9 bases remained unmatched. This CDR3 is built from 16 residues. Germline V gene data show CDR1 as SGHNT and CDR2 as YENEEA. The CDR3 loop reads CASSGDPGQGDYEQYF. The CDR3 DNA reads TGTGCCAGCAGCGGTGATCCGGGACAGGGGGACTACGAGCAGTACTTC.

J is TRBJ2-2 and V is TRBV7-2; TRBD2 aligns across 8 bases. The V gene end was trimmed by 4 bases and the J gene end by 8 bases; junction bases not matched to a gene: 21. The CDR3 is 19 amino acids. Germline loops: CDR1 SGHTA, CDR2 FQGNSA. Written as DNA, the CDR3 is TGTGCCAGCAGCTATATTATGGTTGTAGCGGGACCCACGGGAGGGGAGCTGTTTTTT. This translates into CASSYIMVVAGPTGGELFF.

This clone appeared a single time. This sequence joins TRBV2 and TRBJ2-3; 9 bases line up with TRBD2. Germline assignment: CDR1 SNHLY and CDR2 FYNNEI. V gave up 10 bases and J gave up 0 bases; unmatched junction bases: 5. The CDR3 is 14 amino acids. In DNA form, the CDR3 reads TGTGCCATCCCGCGGGAGGGTAGCACAGATACGCAGTATTTT. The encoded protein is CAIPREGSTDTQYF.

The CDR3 region has the DNA TGTGCCTCTCAAACAGATCCCTACGAGCAGTACTTC. This encodes CASQTDPYEQYF. The chain couples TRBV5-3 to TRBJ2-7, with D hard to call. TRBV5-3 is labeled an ORF, and its function is uncertain. Trimming took off 10 bases at V and 2 bases at J, with 13 bases between the two ends. The CDR3 sequence is 12 residues long.

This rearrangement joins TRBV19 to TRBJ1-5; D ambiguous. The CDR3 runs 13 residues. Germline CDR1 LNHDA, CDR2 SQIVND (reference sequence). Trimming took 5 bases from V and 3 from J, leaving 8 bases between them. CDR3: CASSRAINQPQHF. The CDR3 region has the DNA TGTGCCAGTAGTCGGGCCATCAATCAGCCCCAGCATTTT. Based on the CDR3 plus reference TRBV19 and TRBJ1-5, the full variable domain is DGGITQSPKYLFRKEGQNVTLSCEQNLNHDAMYWYRQDPGQGLRLIYYSQIVNDFQKGDIAEGYSVSREKKESFPLTVTSAQKNPTAFYLCASSRAINQPQHFGDGTRLSIL.

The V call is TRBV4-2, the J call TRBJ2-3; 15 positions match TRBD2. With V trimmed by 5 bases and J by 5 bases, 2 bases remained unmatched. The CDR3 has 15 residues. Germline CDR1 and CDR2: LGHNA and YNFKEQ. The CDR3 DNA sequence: TGTGCCAGCAGCTCGGGACTAGCGGGAGGAGATACGCAGTATTTT. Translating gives CASSSGLAGGDTQYF.

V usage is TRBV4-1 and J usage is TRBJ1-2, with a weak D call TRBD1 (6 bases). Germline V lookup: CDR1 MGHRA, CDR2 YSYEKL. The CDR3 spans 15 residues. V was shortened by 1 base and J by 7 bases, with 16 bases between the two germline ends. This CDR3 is CASSQVGQGLGGYTF. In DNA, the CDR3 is TGCGCCAGCAGCCAAGTGGGGCAGGGGTTGGGTGGCTACACCTTC.

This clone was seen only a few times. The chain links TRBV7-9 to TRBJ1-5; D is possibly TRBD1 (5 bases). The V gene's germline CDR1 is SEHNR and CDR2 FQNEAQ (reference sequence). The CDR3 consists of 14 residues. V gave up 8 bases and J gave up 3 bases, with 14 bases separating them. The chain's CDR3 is CASQTANDNQPQHF. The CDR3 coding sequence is TGTGCCAGCCAGACAGCTAATGACAATCAGCCCCAGCATTTT.